Below, 8 T cell receptor beta chains from the same sample are listed, as sequenced in a study of T cell repertoires in cytomegalovirus infection (dated by TCRdb to between 2018 and 2021). Sequencing was carried out with an Illumina HiSeq 1500. TCRdb applied fastp at Q25 and MiXCR to the public reads, then kept only in-frame beta chains. Entries that share a CDR3 protein sequence are merged under the most common genes and DNA. The sample data list more than 400,000 distinct CDR3 sequences, and about 25% of these were observed just once. Together, the top ten hold under 15% of the sample. Sequencing was carried out using PBMCs. The receptor source for this set is a human donor in good health (CMV status not recorded). Some clones in this sample may be carry-over from other donors' samples.

V usage is TRBV24-1 and J usage is TRBJ2-1, with a weak D call TRBD1 (7 bases). V was cut by 9 bases and J by 2 bases, with 10 bases left in between. Looked up from germline, CDR1 is KGHDR and CDR2 is SFDVKD. The CDR3 consists of 13 residues. CDR3 amino acids: CATGRGAYNEQFF. As DNA, the CDR3 is TGTGCCACCGGCAGGGGGGCCTACAATGAGCAGTTCTTC.

The V and J genes are TRBV28 and TRBJ1-2; D uncertain. In germline, CDR1 is MDHEN, CDR2 SYDVKM. This CDR3 has 10 residues. The V end lost 5 bases, the J end lost 6 bases, and 4 bases lay between the germline ends. The CDR3 reads CASSANGYTF. CDR3 in DNA: TGTGCCAGCAGTGCGAATGGCTACACCTTC.

The chain joins TRBV5-1 to TRBJ2-5; tentatively, D is TRBD2 (5 bases). The length of the CDR3 is 15 residues. CDR1 is SGHRS, CDR2 YFSETQ, per germline. Deletions cut 4 bases from V and 1 base from J, with 14 bases between. Here the CDR3 DNA reads TGCGCCAGCAGCAAGGCGCCGGGATCCCAAGAGACCCAGTACTTC. Protein sequence: CASSKAPGSQETQYF.

This chain connects TRBV4-3 to TRBJ2-1; the match to TRBD2 covers 9 bases. With 0 bases clipped from V and 8 bases from J, the junction kept 8 bases outside the gene matches. Germline-derived CDR1 and CDR2 are LGHNA and YSLEER. The CDR3 has 16 amino acids. CDR3: CASSQDVAGGGDEQFF. CDR3 coding DNA: TGCGCCAGCAGCCAAGATGTGGCGGGAGGGGGTGATGAGCAGTTCTTC.

This clonotype has at least ten counts. The chain couples TRBV7-2 to TRBJ1-2; D remains ambiguous. Looked up from germline, CDR1 is SGHTA and CDR2 is FQGNSA. The V gene lost 3 bases and the J gene lost 1 base, with 6 bases spanning the gap. The CDR3 is 13 amino acids. The CDR3 nucleotides are TGTGCCAGCAGCTTTATGGATAACTATGGCTACACCTTC. Amino acid sequence: CASSFMDNYGYTF.

Only a few counts were recorded for this clonotype. The rearrangement uses TRBV19 and TRBJ1-4; D gene uncertain. Germline lookup yields CDR1 LNHDA and CDR2 SQIVND (reference sequence). The CDR3 loop spans 14 amino acids. V was trimmed by 5 bases and J by 5 bases, leaving 12 bases between them. The CDR3 sequence is CASSPTHRNEKLFF. The CDR3 coding sequence is TGTGCCAGTAGTCCTACCCATAGGAATGAAAAACTGTTTTTT. The complete variable domain, with remaining parts taken from reference TRBV19 and TRBJ1-4, reads DGGITQSPKYLFRKEGQNVTLSCEQNLNHDAMYWYRQDPGQGLRLIYYSQIVNDFQKGDIAEGYSVSREKKESFPLTVTSAQKNPTAFYLCASSPTHRNEKLFFGSGTQLSVL.

This clonotype has only a few counts. The chain couples TRBV9 to TRBJ2-1; 8 bases map to TRBD2. This CDR3 comprises 16 residues. J gave up 8 bases and V 0 bases, and 10 bases lay outside the gene matches. Germline-derived CDR1 and CDR2 are SGDLS and YYNGEE. CDR3 DNA sequence: TGTGCCAGCAGCGTAGACGGGAGGGCCGGGGAAGATGAGCAGTTCTTC. Its translation: CASSVDGRAGEDEQFF.

This clonotype was seen ten or more times. The chain is built from TRBV7-2 and TRBJ2-7; 7 bases match TRBD2. Per the germline V gene, CDR1 is SGHTA and CDR2 is FQGNSA. CDR3 size: 15 residues. V dropped 1 base and J dropped 4; count of bases not matched to a gene: 7. The CDR3 region has the DNA TGTGCCAGCAGCTTAGGCCTAGCGGAAAATTACGAGCAGTACGTC. Protein sequence: CASSLGLAENYEQYV.